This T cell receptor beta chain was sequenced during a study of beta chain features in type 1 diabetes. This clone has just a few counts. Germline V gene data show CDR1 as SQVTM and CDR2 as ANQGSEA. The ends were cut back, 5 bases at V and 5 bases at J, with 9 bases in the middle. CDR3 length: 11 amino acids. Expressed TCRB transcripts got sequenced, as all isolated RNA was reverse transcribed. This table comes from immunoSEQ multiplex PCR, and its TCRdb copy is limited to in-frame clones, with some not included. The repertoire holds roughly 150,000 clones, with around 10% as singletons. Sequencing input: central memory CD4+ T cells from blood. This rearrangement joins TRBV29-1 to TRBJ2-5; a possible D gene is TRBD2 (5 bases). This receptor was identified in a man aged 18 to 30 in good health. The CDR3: CSVRESETQYF. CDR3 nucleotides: TGCAGCGTTAGGGAGAGTGAGACCCAGTACTTC.